The source of this T cell receptor beta chain is a study of blood T cell repertoires in COVID-19. Study-wide context: Sites in the United States, Italy and Spain provided acute and convalescent COVID-19 samples. T cells, B-cell-depleted T cells, or PBMCs provided the cDNA or gDNA that served as material.

This clone was recorded once. Trimming stripped 1 base from V and 7 bases from J, with 14 bases between. This CDR3 is 15 amino acids long. The germline gives CDR1 LGHNA, CDR2 YSLEER. In the study's own analysis: Estimation of nucleated cell counts relied on the amplification of reference gene primers. The data were produced by immunoSEQ multiplex PCR, yet TCRdb's version contains in-frame clones alone and is incomplete. The V and J calls and clone size are taken from that table; D and trimming were inferred from the DNA. The table lists tens of thousands of clones, just over 85% of them singletons. The chain couples TRBV4-3 to TRBJ1-3; unclear D gene. Input material: peripheral blood. The clonotype was recovered from a human donor in a cohort sampled during active COVID-19. CDR3: CASSQVLRPGNTIYF. CDR3 bases: TGCGCCAGCAGCCAAGTTTTGAGGCCCGGTAACACCATATATTTT.